These 11 T cell receptor beta chains were sequenced from one sample in a study of CD8 T cells in Susac syndrome. Random hexamers were used to reverse transcribe roughly 0.5 to 1 ug of RNA. MiXCR, run by TCRdb on the immunoSEQ multiplex PCR reads, gives a single entry per CDR3 protein. The table includes about 200,000 distinct CDR3 sequences, around 93% detected once. Sequencing input: CD4+ T cells from PBMCs. Receptor source: a human donor in good health.

The table lists this clonotype with a few counts. The J gene is TRBJ1-5, the V gene TRBV28, with 7 nucleotides matching TRBD1. The junction had 5 bases not matched to a gene; V was cut back by 5 bases and J by 1 base. This CDR3 contains 15 residues. Germline lookup yields CDR1 MDHEN and CDR2 SYDVKM. Written as DNA, the CDR3 is TGTGCCAGCAGTCTGGGAGGGGGCAGCAATCAGCCCCAGCATTTT. The encoded protein is CASSLGGGSNQPQHF.

V is TRBV29-1 and J is TRBJ2-1; 7 bases fit TRBD1. The germline V gene has CDR1 SQVTM and CDR2 ANQGSEA. This CDR3 comprises 13 residues. The ends lost 7 bases at V and 5 bases at J; junction bases unmatched: 8. The chain's CDR3 is CSARGSSNNEQFF. CDR3 nucleotide sequence: TGCAGCGCCAGGGGGAGTTCGAACAATGAGCAGTTCTTC.

The V and J genes are TRBV9 and TRBJ1-2; a possible D gene is TRBD1 (6 bases). Deletions cut 5 bases from V and 6 bases from J, with 17 bases between. The CDR3 extends over 14 amino acids. Germline lookup yields CDR1 SGDLS and CDR2 YYNGEE. The CDR3 region has the DNA TGTGCCAGCAGTGGAGGAGGGGGGTGGGATGGCTACACCTTC. Amino acid sequence: CASSGGGGWDGYTF.

V usage is TRBV7-8 and J usage is TRBJ2-4, with 7 bases identical to TRBD2. The J segment lost 13 bases and the V segment lost 1 base, leaving 4 bases of the junction unmatched. Germline V gives CDR1 SGHVS, CDR2 FQNEAQ. This CDR3 spans 12 amino acids. The CDR3 nucleotides read TGTGCCAGCAGCTTAGACGGCGGGGGACAGTACTTC. Its protein is CASSLDGGGQYF.

This chain links TRBV7-2 with TRBJ2-1; 8 positions agree with TRBD2. This CDR3 region has 16 residues. V shed 0 bases, J shed 7 bases, and the junction held 8 bases outside the gene matches. The V gene's germline CDR1 is SGHTA and CDR2 FQGNSA. The CDR3 is CASSLAGGGRSNEQFF. In DNA, the CDR3 is TGTGCCAGCAGCTTAGCGGGCGGGGGGCGGTCTAATGAGCAGTTCTTC.

The gene calls are TRBV7-3 and TRBJ2-1; D is perhaps TRBD2 (6 bases). CDR3 length: 14 amino acids. CDR1 is SGHTA and CDR2 is FQGTGA in the germline V gene. The ends were cut back, 6 bases at V and 5 bases at J, with 14 bases in the middle. The CDR3 loop is CASRETRQHNEQFF. The CDR3 DNA follows: TGTGCCAGCAGGGAGACTAGACAGCACAATGAGCAGTTCTTC.

The chain carries TRBV12-3 or TRBV12-4 and TRBJ2-5, with D perhaps TRBD1 or TRBD2 (5 bases each). Trimming removed 8 bases from V and 5 bases from J, with 15 bases in between. The CDR3 is 13 residues long. This chain's CDR3 is CASRRVGEETQYF. CDR3 DNA sequence: TGTGCCAGCCGCAGGGTGGGGGAGGAGACCCAGTACTTC.

The V call is TRBV29-1, the J call TRBJ2-2; the D gene could be TRBD1 or TRBD2 (5 bases each). The V gene lost 5 bases and the J gene lost 0 bases, with 10 bases spanning the gap. Germline-derived CDR1 and CDR2 are SQVTM and ANQGSEA. This CDR3 has 14 amino acids. The DNA of the CDR3 is TGCAGCGTTACCGGGACGGCGAACACCGGGGAGCTGTTTTTT. Translated, it gives CSVTGTANTGELFF.

V and J are TRBV4-3 and TRBJ2-1; no clear D. With 1 base removed from V and 6 bases from J, the gap between germline ends came to 7 bases. Germline assignment: CDR1 LGHNA and CDR2 YSLEER. This CDR3 region has 13 residues. The CDR3 sequence is CASSQARLNEQFF. CDR3 DNA: TGCGCCAGCAGCCAAGCAAGGCTCAATGAGCAGTTCTTC.

The chain combines TRBV6-1 with TRBJ1-5; 7 bases fit TRBD1. This CDR3 has 15 amino acids. Per germline, CDR1 MNHNS and CDR2 SASEGT. V shed 3 bases and J 3 bases; nucleotides not matched to a gene: 5. Here the CDR3 reads CASSDGDSLNQPQHF. As DNA, the CDR3 is TGTGCCAGCAGTGATGGGGACAGCCTCAATCAGCCCCAGCATTTT.

This chain joins TRBV30 and TRBJ1-2; no definite D call. CDR1 is GTSNPN, CDR2 SVGIG, per germline (reference sequence). Trimming removed 3 bases at V and 4 bases at J, with 15 bases between. The CDR3 runs 14 residues. CDR3 residues: CAWRGLGMSYGYTF. The CDR3 region has the DNA TGTGCCTGGAGGGGCCTCGGGATGTCCTATGGCTACACCTTC.